The next 16 T cell receptor beta chains were all read from a single sample in a study of regulatory T cells in long-lasting Graves disease (dated by TCRdb to about 2021). Library preparation was by multiplex PCR. Sequencing relied on an Illumina HiSeq 4000. CDR3 regions were amplified by Arm-PCR with iRepertoire HTBI primers to construct TCR beta libraries. The raw public data were reprocessed by TCRdb itself: fastp quality trimming at Q25, MiXCR clonotype calling, in-frame beta chains only. Identical CDR3 proteins give one entry, which carries the most common genes and DNA. This sample has some 400,000 distinct CDR3 sequences in its table, and under 15% of those were observed once. Clones ranked in the top ten supply around 15% of the sample. The sample's time point label, decoded: newly diagnosed GD, antithyroid drugs for less than 3 months. RNA was extracted from PBMCs in TRIzol for both TCR sequencing and RNA sequencing.

The data also belong to a second study, concerning T cells in Graves' hyperthyroidism and ophthalmopathy.

Specimen: peripheral blood mononuclear cells (PBMCs), collected at new diagnosis, from a patient treated with antithyroid drugs. These TCRs come from a woman in her thirties with Graves disease. Donor details come from another sample of the same person, matched by shared clones.

Ten or more counts support this clonotype. Here the CDR3 reads CAISSRDTYQETQYF. CDR3 DNA: TGTGCCATCAGCTCCCGGGACACATACCAAGAGACCCAGTACTTC. The chain couples TRBV10-3 to TRBJ2-5; possible D gene TRBD1, 6 bases. This CDR3 is 15 amino acids long. CDR1 is ENHRY and CDR2 is SYGVKD in the germline V gene. Trimming shortened V by 6 bases and J by 0 bases, and 14 bases separated the two germline ends.

This clonotype appeared many times. V and J are TRBV4-1 and TRBJ2-1; D might be TRBD2 (5 bases). Germline V gives CDR1 MGHRA, CDR2 YSYEKL. The CDR3 covers 16 residues. The ends were cut back, 4 bases at V and 0 bases at J, with 13 bases in the middle. This CDR3 is CASSPRPGDSYNEQFF. In nucleotides, the CDR3 is TGCGCCAGCAGCCCACGCCCCGGGGACTCCTACAATGAGCAGTTCTTC.

This clonotype came up many times. The chain combines TRBV20-1 with TRBJ2-1; D ambiguous. CDR3 size: 15 residues. The germline V and J ends were trimmed by 1 base and 4 bases, with 14 bases remaining between them. From germline, CDR1 is DFQATT and CDR2 SNEGSKA (reference sequence). The CDR3 is CSARVSTTAYNEQFF. CDR3 nucleotides: TGCAGTGCTAGAGTGAGCACTACAGCGTACAATGAGCAGTTCTTC.

The genes are TRBV6-1 and TRBJ1-2; D might be TRBD1 (6 bases). The CDR3 has 13 residues. Germline V gene data show CDR1 as MNHNS and CDR2 as SASEGT. Trimming took 5 bases from V and 8 from J, leaving 15 bases between them. This CDR3 is CASSTGQWGGYTF. In DNA, the CDR3 is TGTGCCAGCAGTACAGGACAGTGGGGAGGCTACACCTTC.

There are many counts of this clonotype. This chain joins TRBV11-2 and TRBJ1-2, with no clear D. Germline CDR1 and CDR2: SGHAT and FQNNGV. CDR3 length: 13 residues. The germline V and J ends were trimmed by 4 bases and 4 bases, with 10 bases remaining between them. CDR3 in amino acids: CASSSKWIYGYTF. The CDR3 DNA sequence: TGTGCCAGCAGCTCCAAATGGATCTATGGCTACACCTTC.

The CDR3 protein is CASSQEGGGQGQPQHF. The CDR3 nucleotides read TGCGCCAGCAGCCAAGAGGGGGGGGGTCAAGGGCAGCCCCAGCATTTT. The rearrangement joins TRBV4-1 to TRBJ1-5, with a tentative D call TRBD1 (5 bases). The V gene's germline CDR1 is MGHRA and CDR2 YSYEKL. Trimming left V 0 bases short and J 7 bases short, with 16 bases between. This CDR3 has 16 residues.

Ten or more counts support this clonotype. V is TRBV18 and J is TRBJ1-4; no reliable D call. This CDR3 is built from 11 residues. With 2 bases removed from V and 8 bases from J, the gap between germline ends came to 3 bases. Germline CDR1 reads KGHSH; CDR2 reads LQKENI. The CDR3 nucleotides are TGTGCCAGCTCACCATCGGAAAAACTGTTTTTT. This codes for CASSPSEKLFF. The full variable domain, its missing parts supplied by reference TRBV18 and TRBJ1-4, is NAGVMQNPRHLVRRRGQEARLRCSPMKGHSHVYWYRQLPEEGLKFMVYLQKENIIDESGMPKERFSAEFPKEGPSILRIQQVVRGDSAAYFCASSPSEKLFFGSGTQLSVL.

V and J are TRBV28 and TRBJ1-4; possible D gene TRBD1, 5 bases. The CDR3 totals 14 residues. V lost 11 bases and J 4 bases, leaving 17 bases between the germline ends. Per germline, CDR1 MDHEN and CDR2 SYDVKM. The DNA of the CDR3 is TGTGCCTCCGAAGGGGCGCTAGATAATGAAAAACTGTTTTTT. It translates to CASEGALDNEKLFF.

This chain connects TRBV7-3 to TRBJ2-6, with unresolved D. V gave up 0 bases and J gave up 0 bases, with 12 bases separating them. The germline V gene has CDR1 SGHTA and CDR2 FQGTGA. The CDR3 length is 18 residues. The CDR3 nucleotides are TGTGCCAGCAGCTTAACGGGCGCTGGGATCTCTGGGGCCAACGTCCTGACTTTC. This translates into CASSLTGAGISGANVLTF.

This clonotype was seen many times. The chain combines TRBV2 with TRBJ2-1; 8 nucleotides align to TRBD1. This CDR3 is built from 16 residues. The V and J ends lost 5 bases and 0 bases, in that order; junction bases with no gene match: 6. Germline values: CDR1 SNHLY, CDR2 FYNNEI. The CDR3 protein is CASSSTGTGSYNEQFF. CDR3 nucleotide sequence: TGTGCCAGCAGTAGTACCGGGACAGGCTCCTACAATGAGCAGTTCTTC.

This clonotype was seen many times. The V and J genes are TRBV5-1 and TRBJ2-1; no definite D call. V shed 4 bases and J shed 0 bases, with 11 bases lying between them. The CDR3 consists of 15 residues. CDR1 SGHRS and CDR2 YFSETQ come from the germline V gene. CDR3 protein: CASSAPRGSYNEQFF. In DNA, the CDR3 is TGCGCCAGCAGCGCCCCGCGCGGCTCCTACAATGAGCAGTTCTTC.

This chain uses TRBV29-1 with TRBJ2-3; no clear D gene. The CDR3 runs to 13 residues. CDR1 and CDR2 from the germline V gene are SQVTM and ANQGSEA. V shed 7 bases and J shed 5 bases, with 16 bases lying between them. The CDR3 nucleotides read TGCAGCGCCTCCGCTCCCTCGGGAGATACGCAGTATTTT. Translating it yields CSASAPSGDTQYF.

Only a few counts were recorded for this clonotype. The chain combines TRBV7-9 with TRBJ2-1, with TRBD1 matching 8 bases. This CDR3 spans 16 amino acids. With 3 bases clipped from V and 6 bases from J, the junction kept 10 bases outside the gene matches. CDR1 is SEHNR, CDR2 FQNEAQ, per germline (reference sequence). The CDR3 is CASSFLSGTGVNEQFF. CDR3 DNA: TGTGCCAGCAGCTTTCTCTCCGGGACAGGAGTCAATGAGCAGTTCTTC.

This clonotype was recorded many times. The genes are TRBV18 and TRBJ2-5; D perhaps matches TRBD2 (6 bases). CDR3 size: 15 residues. V was cut by 1 base and J by 5 bases, with 14 bases left in between. Germline V gene lookup returns CDR1 KGHSH and CDR2 LQKENI. The CDR3 here is CASSPQGGSKETQYF. The CDR3 DNA sequence: TGTGCCAGCTCACCACAAGGAGGGTCTAAGGAGACCCAGTACTTC.

This clonotype was detected a few times. J is TRBJ2-5 and V is TRBV27, with TRBD1 identical over 10 bases. The CDR3 loop spans 14 amino acids. V shed 7 bases and J 7 bases; nucleotides not matched to a gene: 9. Per germline, CDR1 MNHEY and CDR2 SMNVEV (reference sequence). CDR3 amino acids: CASMRTGGSRTQYF. DNA for the CDR3: TGTGCCAGCATGAGGACAGGGGGGAGTAGGACCCAGTACTTC.

This clonotype was observed many times. The chain links TRBV3-1 to TRBJ2-7, with TRBD2 matching 8 bases. Germline V gene sequence: CDR1 LGHDT, CDR2 YNNKEL (reference sequence). The V segment lost 1 base and the J segment 3 bases; nucleotides outside the gene matches: 8. This CDR3 has 16 amino acids. CDR3 amino acids: CASSQALAGGIYEQYF. The DNA of the CDR3 is TGTGCCAGCAGCCAAGCCCTAGCGGGCGGGATCTACGAGCAGTACTTC.